A single sample gave rise to the 10 T cell receptor beta chains below, sequenced in a study of blood T cells in healthy people across ages (dated by TCRdb to about 2015). The protocol used for the library was 5' RACE. TCRdb lists the instrument as Illumina HiSeq 2500. The second PCR ran for about 6 to 11 cycles and used a J-beta primer mix along with a sample-barcoded 5' primer. TCRdb reran the public reads through fastp at Q25 and MiXCR, keeping productive beta chains. Rows are unified per CDR3 protein, each entry keeping the most common DNA and genes. This sample lists 780,000 or so distinct CDR3 sequences; around half were detected once. The ten largest clones add up to roughly 40% of the sample. The sequenced sample was blood. All receptors derive from a man aged 80 or over in good health.

The CDR3 DNA sequence: TGTGCCAGCAGTTCCGGGACTAGGCGAAACAATGAGCAGTTCTTC. Protein product: CASSSGTRRNNEQFF. The chain is built from TRBV5-6 and TRBJ2-1; 8 nucleotides match TRBD2. J lost 5 bases, V lost 5 bases, and 9 bases had no gene match. CDR3 length: 15 residues. CDR1 and CDR2 (germline): SGHDT, YYEEEE.

This clonotype has just a few counts. The genes are TRBV11-1 and TRBJ2-4; possible D gene TRBD1, 5 bases. The V and J ends lost 8 bases and 13 bases respectively, with 21 bases between them. The germline V gene encodes CDR1 SGHAT and CDR2 FQDESV (reference sequence). The CDR3 has 13 amino acids. CDR3 protein: CASERQGAVTQYF. The DNA for the CDR3 is TGTGCCAGCGAACGGCAGGGCGCCGTAACGCAGTACTTC.

The V and J genes are TRBV5-1 and TRBJ2-1, with D perhaps matching TRBD1 or TRBD2 (6 bases each). CDR1 is SGHRS, CDR2 YFSETQ, per germline. V was clipped by 4 bases and J by 2 bases, with 16 bases between them. This CDR3 region has 16 residues. CDR3 sequence (DNA): TGCGCCAGCAGCGTCTTAGGGGGGTCCACCTACAATGAGCAGTTCTTC. Translating gives CASSVLGGSTYNEQFF.

This clonotype was seen a few times. The chain couples TRBV4-2 to TRBJ2-1, with 7 nucleotides matching TRBD2. The CDR3 contains 14 residues. J gave up 7 bases and V 4 bases, and 7 bases lay outside the gene matches. CDR1 is LGHNA, CDR2 YNFKEQ, per germline. The CDR3 here is CASSPRLAENEQFF. The CDR3 nucleotides are TGTGCCAGCAGCCCCAGGCTAGCGGAAAATGAGCAGTTCTTC.

V is TRBV20-1 and J is TRBJ2-5, with 9 bases matching TRBD2. Germline CDR1 and CDR2: DFQATT and SNEGSKA (reference sequence). Trimming cost V 6 bases and J 4 bases; bases outside gene matches: 15. The CDR3 has 16 amino acids. The CDR3 here is CSATLGLAGGPETQYF. CDR3 DNA: TGCAGTGCAACCCTGGGACTAGCAGGAGGGCCAGAGACCCAGTACTTC.

This clonotype turned up a few times. This rearrangement joins TRBV20-1 to TRBJ2-5; no definite D call. With 3 bases removed from V and 1 base from J, the gap between germline ends came to 9 bases. Germline V gene data show CDR1 as DFQATT and CDR2 as SNEGSKA (reference sequence). The CDR3 covers 13 residues. The CDR3 nucleotides read TGCAGTGCTAGCGACTTGATCCAAGAGACCCAGTACTTC. This codes for CSASDLIQETQYF.

The chain joins TRBV29-1 to TRBJ2-3; TRBD2 matches at 7 bases. The germline gives CDR1 SQVTM, CDR2 ANQGSEA. V lost 7 bases and J lost 9; bases outside the gene matches: 7. This CDR3 has 11 amino acids. CDR3 sequence (DNA): TGCAGCGGGGCCCTAGCGGACACGCAGTATTTT. Its protein is CSGALADTQYF.

The genes are TRBV24-1 and TRBJ2-1, with 9 positions matching TRBD2. Germline CDR1 and CDR2: KGHDR and SFDVKD. CDR3 size: 14 residues. Trimming removed 9 bases from V and 9 bases from J; junction bases left unmatched: 11. CDR3 loop: CATHPGLAGSEQFF. CDR3 nucleotides: TGTGCCACCCACCCTGGGCTAGCGGGATCTGAGCAGTTCTTC.

This clonotype occurred a few times. The CDR3 protein is CASSLSPGEQYF. CDR3 DNA sequence: TGTGCCAGCAGCCTAAGCCCCGGGGAGCAGTACTTC. This chain connects TRBV6-5 to TRBJ2-5, with a weak D call TRBD2 (5 bases). With 6 bases removed from V and 11 bases from J, the gap between germline ends came to 16 bases. CDR3 size: 12 residues. The germline V gene encodes CDR1 MNHEY and CDR2 SVGAGI.

This sequence joins TRBV3-1 and TRBJ2-3; 7 nucleotides align to TRBD2. The trim removed 0 bases at V and 14 bases at J, leaving 17 bases unmatched. The germline gives CDR1 LGHDT, CDR2 YNNKEL (reference sequence). The CDR3 runs to 16 residues. The CDR3 protein is CASSQERASGGRYAYF. In DNA, the CDR3 is TGTGCCAGCAGCCAAGAGAGAGCGAGCGGCGGGAGATACGCGTATTTT.